Below are 21 T cell receptor beta chains sequenced from a single sample in a study of control samples from healthy donors and cancer patients. Sequencing used immunoSEQ multiplex PCR; TCRdb keeps in-frame clones, though not all of them. Of roughly 80,000 clones detected, 70% to 90% appear once; the ten largest clones hold 5% to 7%. The sequencing sample was made of blood. Source of these receptors: a woman in her forties or fifties in good health.

Here the CDR3 reads CASRSGTEDSPLHF. The CDR3 nucleotides read TGTGCCAGCAGGTCCGGGACAGAAGATTCACCCCTCCACTTT. V is TRBV5-4 and J is TRBJ1-6, with 7 bases that match TRBD1. Trimming took 5 bases from V and 8 from J; bases not matched to a gene: 7. This CDR3 has 14 residues. Germline CDR1 reads SGHNT; CDR2 reads YYREEE (reference sequence). Drawing the rest from reference TRBV5-4 and TRBJ1-6, the complete variable domain is ETGVTQSPTHLIKTRGQQVTLRCSSQSGHNTVSWYQQALGQGPQFIFQYYREEENGRGNFPPRFSGLQFPNYSSELNVNALELDDSALYLCASRSGTEDSPLHFGNGTRLTVT.

This rearrangement joins TRBV14 to TRBJ1-1, with D tentatively TRBD1 (6 bases). From germline, CDR1 is SGHDN and CDR2 FVKESK. Trimming left V 6 bases short and J 4 bases short, with 21 bases between. There are 16 residues in the CDR3. CDR3 DNA: TGTGCCAGCAGTTTCACAGGGTCTCGGTTATTCACTGAAGCTTTCTTT. This translates into CASSFTGSRLFTEAFF.

The chain carries TRBV9 and TRBJ2-3, with a weak D call TRBD2 (6 bases). Germline assignment: CDR1 SGDLS and CDR2 YYNGEE. Trimming removed 4 bases at V and 4 bases at J, with 13 bases between. This CDR3 is 14 amino acids long. The CDR3 spells CASSLTGGPDTQYF. CDR3 in DNA: TGTGCCAGCAGCCTCACAGGAGGGCCAGATACGCAGTATTTT.

V usage is TRBV19 and J usage is TRBJ1-3; 9 bases match TRBD1. V lost 6 bases, J lost 4 bases, and 10 bases stayed unmatched. The CDR3 length is 16 residues. Germline lookup yields CDR1 LNHDA and CDR2 SQIVND (reference sequence). The CDR3 bases are TGTGCCAGTAGCCACCGTCGGACAGGGGACGGAAACACCATATATTTT. Protein sequence: CASSHRRTGDGNTIYF.

V is TRBV4-1 and J is TRBJ1-3; D not certain. Germline V gene sequence: CDR1 MGHRA, CDR2 YSYEKL. V was cut by 1 base and J by 0 bases, with 10 bases left in between. CDR3 length: 16 amino acids. CDR3 amino acids: CASSQGRGRSGNTIYF. The CDR3 DNA reads as TGCGCCAGCAGCCAAGGACGGGGTCGCTCTGGAAACACCATATATTTT.

V and J are TRBV9 and TRBJ1-1, with D unclear. Trimming took off 3 bases at V and 0 bases at J, with 6 bases between the two ends. The CDR3 runs to 13 residues. Germline V lookup: CDR1 SGDLS, CDR2 YYNGEE. The CDR3 DNA sequence: TGTGCCAGCAGCGGTACAATGAACACTGAAGCTTTCTTT. Protein sequence: CASSGTMNTEAFF.

This chain connects TRBV6-5 to TRBJ1-3; D is unclear. Germline V gene lookup returns CDR1 MNHEY and CDR2 SVGAGI. Trimming stripped 6 bases from V and 1 base from J, with 10 bases between. The CDR3 extends over 14 amino acids. The CDR3 coding sequence is TGTGCCAGCAGCCAAAGTTGGTCTGGAAACACCATATATTTT. Protein product: CASSQSWSGNTIYF.

V and J are TRBV15 and TRBJ1-6, with D uncertain. This CDR3 has 16 amino acids. Germline V gene lookup returns CDR1 LNHNV and CDR2 YYDKDF (reference sequence). Deletions cut 1 base from V and 9 bases from J, with 16 bases between. The CDR3 nucleotides read TGTGCCACCAGCAGAGTCCCCATAAGGGAAACTTCACCCCTCCACTTT. Encoded protein: CATSRVPIRETSPLHF.

The V gene is TRBV20-1, the J gene TRBJ1-5; possibly TRBD1 for D (5 bases). Trimming cost V 3 bases and J 4 bases, with 13 bases left between them. The CDR3 contains 14 residues. The germline gives CDR1 DFQATT, CDR2 SNEGSKA (reference sequence). CDR3 sequence reads: CSASNRRGNQPQHF. The DNA for the CDR3 is TGCAGTGCTAGTAACCGAAGGGGAAATCAGCCCCAGCATTTT.

The CDR3 coding sequence is TGTGCCAGCAGCCCCCTTCGACGGGAAGAGACCCAGTACTTC. It translates to CASSPLRREETQYF. The chain couples TRBV11-2 to TRBJ2-5; D ambiguous. Per germline, CDR1 SGHAT and CDR2 FQNNGV. The CDR3 extends over 14 amino acids. Trimming shortened V by 5 bases and J by 3 bases, and 13 bases separated the two germline ends.

The chain uses TRBV5-1 and TRBJ2-7; a weak D match, TRBD2 (7 bases). CDR3 size: 16 residues. Trimming took 3 bases from V and 0 from J, leaving 16 bases between them. In germline, CDR1 is SGHRS, CDR2 YFSETQ. CDR3 bases: TGCGCCAGCAGCTGGGGGGGGGCCTTAAGCTCCTACGAGCAGTACTTC. Amino acid sequence: CASSWGGALSSYEQYF.

The DNA for the CDR3 is TGTGCCAGCAGCGCCGAACCAGGGGGGACTGAAGCTTTCTTT. Residues: CASSAEPGGTEAFF. The genes are TRBV9 and TRBJ1-1; TRBD1 matches 7 bases. This CDR3 spans 14 amino acids. Germline CDR1 reads SGDLS; CDR2 reads YYNGEE. The V and J ends lost 3 bases and 5 bases, in that order; junction bases with no gene match: 7.

The chain links TRBV30 to TRBJ1-5, with a weak D call TRBD1 (5 bases). Per the germline V gene, CDR1 is GTSNPN and CDR2 is SVGIG (reference sequence). There are 13 residues in the CDR3. The V gene lost 4 bases and the J gene lost 6 bases, with 13 bases spanning the gap. The CDR3 DNA is TGTGCCTGGAAGACCCCGGGGGGTCAGCCCCAGCATTTT. This encodes CAWKTPGGQPQHF.

This sequence joins TRBV2 and TRBJ1-4; 9 nucleotides match TRBD1. With 7 bases clipped from V and 8 bases from J, the junction kept 5 bases outside the gene matches. Germline V gene lookup returns CDR1 SNHLY and CDR2 FYNNEI. This CDR3 region has 13 residues. CDR3 DNA: TGTGCCAGCATTATCGACAGGGGGGAAAAACTGTTTTTT. It translates to CASIIDRGEKLFF.

With regard to this clone: An end of the junction does not agree with germline; a read error may underlie this. The CDR3 bases are TGTGCCAGCAGCGTAGCCGGGGAGCTGTTTTTT. Amino acids: CASSVAGELFF. The rearrangement links TRBV7-9 to TRBJ2-2; D gene uncertain. This CDR3 is 11 amino acids long. The germline V gene encodes CDR1 SEHNR and CDR2 FQNEAQ (reference sequence).

The V call is TRBV2, the J call TRBJ1-5, with 7 nucleotides matching TRBD1. The V gene's germline CDR1 is SNHLY and CDR2 FYNNEI. This CDR3 region has 16 residues. V was pared by 5 bases and J by 5 bases, with 12 bases of the junction left unmatched. The CDR3 loop reads CASSREQGHTDQPQHF. The CDR3 bases are TGTGCCAGCAGTCGGGAACAGGGGCACACGGATCAGCCCCAGCATTTT.

The rearrangement joins TRBV10-1 to TRBJ2-3; D possibly corresponds to TRBD2 (5 bases). The germline CDR1 and CDR2 sequences are WNHNN and SYGVQD (reference sequence). V was pared by 0 bases and J by 4 bases, with 8 bases between. CDR3 length equals 14 residues. This CDR3 reads CASSESAGADTQYF. The CDR3 DNA reads as TGCGCCAGCAGTGAGTCGGCGGGTGCAGATACGCAGTATTTT.

The chain couples TRBV11-3 to TRBJ2-6; D remains ambiguous. With 6 bases removed from V and 0 bases from J, the gap between germline ends came to 12 bases. This CDR3 has 16 residues. The germline V gene encodes CDR1 SGHNT and CDR2 YENEEA. The CDR3, as DNA: TGTGCCAGCAGTAGGGCCCTGAGCTCTGGGGCCAACGTCCTGACTTTC. It translates to CASSRALSSGANVLTF. Combining the CDR3 with reference TRBV11-3 and TRBJ2-6 gives the whole variable domain EAGVVQSPRYKIIEKKQPVAFWCNPISGHNTLYWYLQNLGQGPELLIRYENEEAVDDSQLPKDRFSAERLKGVDSTLKIQPAELGDSAVYLCASSRALSSGANVLTFGAGSRLTVL.

J is TRBJ2-3 and V is TRBV2; D is unresolved. The CDR3 runs 10 residues. Per the germline V gene, CDR1 is SNHLY and CDR2 is FYNNEI. The V end lost 9 bases, the J end lost 6 bases, and 7 bases lay between the germline ends. The CDR3 region is CASGEDTQYF. The CDR3 DNA follows: TGTGCCAGTGGAGAGGATACGCAGTATTTT. Combining the CDR3 with reference TRBV2 and TRBJ2-3 gives the whole variable domain EPEVTQTPSHQVTQMGQEVILRCVPISNHLYFYWYRQILGQKVEFLVSFYNNEISEKSEIFDDQFSVERPDGSNFTLKIRSTKLEDSAMYFCASGEDTQYFGPGTRLTVL.

The chain joins TRBV3-1 (or the pseudogene TRBV3-2) to TRBJ1-6; TRBD1 aligns across 9 bases. The V gene end was trimmed by 2 bases and the J gene end by 7 bases; junction bases not matched to a gene: 3. This CDR3 has 15 amino acids. Germline CDR1 reads LGHDT; CDR2 reads YNNKEL (reference sequence). The CDR3 bases are TGTGCCAGCAGCCAAACCGGACAGGGGAATTCACCCCTCCACTTT. Translated, it gives CASSQTGQGNSPLHF.

In this sample, this clone turned up a few times. The chain uses TRBV7-8 and TRBJ1-5; TRBD1 is a possible D gene (6 bases). Germline V gene lookup returns CDR1 SGHVS and CDR2 FQNEAQ. V lost 4 bases and J lost 4, with 23 bases in between. The CDR3 length is 18 residues. CDR3 coding DNA: TGTGCCAGCAGCTCCTGGCAGGGGTCCTACGCGGAGAATCAGCCCCAGCATTTT. It specifies CASSSWQGSYAENQPQHF.